One and the same sample provided the 30 T cell receptor beta chains below, sequenced in a study of shared clonotypes between healthy human individuals. Sequencing used immunoSEQ multiplex PCR; TCRdb keeps in-frame clones, though not all of them. In the table there are roughly 720,000 clones, 80% to 95% of which are singletons. The sample comprised memory CD8+ T cells from PBMCs. Regarding subset: CD45RO+ cells pooled with CCR7-negative TemRA cells. These TCRs come from a man in his late teens or twenties in good health. Some clones in this sample may be carry-over from other donors' samples.

The gene calls are TRBV9 and TRBJ2-7; 10 positions agree with TRBD1. There are 14 residues in the CDR3. Germline CDR1 reads SGDLS; CDR2 reads YYNGEE. J gave up 2 bases and V 4 bases, and 3 bases lay outside the gene matches. The CDR3 reads CASSLGQGAYEQYF. The CDR3 DNA is TGTGCCAGCAGCCTTGGACAGGGGGCCTACGAGCAGTACTTC.

This chain uses TRBV14 with TRBJ2-2, with 11 positions matching TRBD2. This CDR3 region has 18 residues. Looked up from germline, CDR1 is SGHDN and CDR2 is FVKESK. Trimming at V came to 4 bases and at J to 4 bases, leaving 11 bases not matched to a gene. CDR3: CASSLIAGGPFITGELFF. The DNA of the CDR3 is TGTGCCAGCAGCCTTATAGCGGGAGGGCCCTTCATCACCGGGGAGCTGTTTTTT.

For the CDR3, the DNA is TGTGCCAGCAGTCTAGCGGGGGTTACCTACGAGCAGTACTTC. The encoded protein is CASSLAGVTYEQYF. The chain links TRBV27 to TRBJ2-7, with 10 nucleotides matching TRBD2. The length of the CDR3 is 14 residues. J was trimmed by 2 bases and V by 5 bases; bases with no gene match: 3. The V gene's germline CDR1 is MNHEY and CDR2 SMNVEV (reference sequence).

The chain employs TRBV6-5 and TRBJ1-4; TRBD1 aligns across 8 bases. V gave up 6 bases and J gave up 3 bases; unmatched junction bases: 3. Per germline, CDR1 MNHEY and CDR2 SVGAGI. This CDR3 comprises 14 residues. CDR3 nucleotide sequence: TGTGCCAGCAGCCAGGGGGCCTCTAATGAAAAACTGTTTTTT. Translating it yields CASSQGASNEKLFF.

This chain joins TRBV19 and TRBJ2-5, with D perhaps matching TRBD2 (6 bases). Germline V gene lookup returns CDR1 LNHDA and CDR2 SQIVND (reference sequence). V dropped 5 bases and J dropped 5 bases, with 12 bases sitting between them. The CDR3 runs to 13 residues. The CDR3 DNA is TGTGCCAGTAGTCTCGCGGGGTGGGAGACCCAGTACTTC. It translates to CASSLAGWETQYF.

A single count supports this clone. The rearrangement links TRBV10-3 to TRBJ2-1; unclear D gene. The CDR3 contains 15 residues. Germline CDR1 reads ENHRY; CDR2 reads SYGVKD. V was cut by 8 bases and J by 0 bases, with 14 bases left in between. The CDR3: CAIGSALTSYNEQFF. The CDR3 nucleotides read TGTGCCATCGGGTCAGCGTTAACCTCCTACAATGAGCAGTTCTTC.

This clone was seen a handful of times. The rearrangement links TRBV7-8 to TRBJ2-1; TRBD2 aligns across 10 bases. Germline CDR1 reads SGHVS; CDR2 reads FQNEAQ. This CDR3 comprises 14 residues. Trimming at V came to 10 bases and at J to 2 bases, leaving 5 bases not matched to a gene. The CDR3 nucleotides are TGTGCCACGAGCGGGAGGGCCCCCTACAATGAGCAGTTCTTC. This codes for CATSGRAPYNEQFF.

To note about this clone: Different DNA sequences within this sample yield the same CDR3. The chain couples TRBV15 to TRBJ2-5; D not resolved. V was shortened by 1 base and J by 5 bases, with 14 bases between the two germline ends. Germline lookup yields CDR1 LNHNV and CDR2 YYDKDF (reference sequence). CDR3 size: 15 residues. In DNA, the CDR3 is TGTGCCACCAGCAGAGCTTCCTCGGGTGGGGAGACCCAGTACTTC. Its translation is CATSRASSGGETQYF.

This chain uses TRBV27 with TRBJ2-7; D unresolved. This CDR3 is built from 12 residues. Germline V gene lookup returns CDR1 MNHEY and CDR2 SMNVEV (reference sequence). The V gene lost 5 bases and the J gene lost 5 bases, with 10 bases spanning the gap. The CDR3 sequence is CASSGSVDEQYF. The CDR3, as DNA: TGTGCCAGCAGTGGAAGCGTTGACGAGCAGTACTTC.

This sequence joins TRBV5-5 and TRBJ2-1; 10 bases are shared with TRBD2. Germline values: CDR1 SGHKS, CDR2 YYEKEE (reference sequence). After removal of 2 bases from V and 6 bases from J, the junction contained 5 bases not matched to a gene. This CDR3 is 15 amino acids long. The CDR3 DNA sequence: TGTGCCAGCAGCTTAGCGGGAGGGCCCAGCAATGAGCAGTTCTTC. Translating gives CASSLAGGPSNEQFF.

The chain couples TRBV28 to TRBJ2-1, with 9 bases matching TRBD2. Per the germline V gene, CDR1 is MDHEN and CDR2 is SYDVKM. This CDR3 is built from 15 residues. V lost 6 bases and J lost 5; bases outside the gene matches: 8. The chain's CDR3 is CASSLSSGGDNEQFF. CDR3 nucleotide sequence: TGTGCCAGCAGCCTGAGTAGCGGGGGAGACAATGAGCAGTTCTTC. Variable domain in full (rest from reference TRBV28 and TRBJ2-1): DVKVTQSSRYLVKRTGEKVFLECVQDMDHENMFWYRQDPGLGLRLIYFSYDVKMKEKGDIPEGYSVSREKKERFSLILESASTNQTSMYLCASSLSSGGDNEQFFGPGTRLTVL.

The V and J genes are TRBV7-9 and TRBJ2-3; D is ambiguous. CDR3 length: 13 residues. Germline V gene sequence: CDR1 SEHNR, CDR2 FQNEAQ (reference sequence). V lost 6 bases to trimming and J lost 1 base, with 8 bases between them. The CDR3, as DNA: TGTGCCAGCAGTAGTGTCGGCACAGATACGCAGTATTTT. As protein: CASSSVGTDTQYF.

The rearrangement joins TRBV28 to TRBJ2-4; D is possibly TRBD2 (6 bases). V was clipped by 2 bases and J by 4 bases, with 18 bases between them. Per germline, CDR1 MDHEN and CDR2 SYDVKM. The CDR3 has 17 amino acids. Here the CDR3 DNA reads TGTGCCAGCAGTTTAATGAGCGGCGCGGGGTTAAAAAACATTCAGTACTTC. It encodes CASSLMSGAGLKNIQYF.

The V gene is TRBV6-1, the J gene TRBJ1-2, with D possibly TRBD1 on 6 matching bases. The V end was cut by 6 bases, the J end by 4 bases, with 18 bases between. Germline V gene data show CDR1 as MNHNS and CDR2 as SASEGT. The CDR3 runs to 15 residues. CDR3 nucleotide sequence: TGTGCCAGCAGACCCGCTGGGGGGCGCTTCTATGGCTACACCTTC. Translating it yields CASRPAGGRFYGYTF.

This clone was recorded once. The chain employs TRBV5-5 and TRBJ1-1, with D uncertain. Germline CDR1 and CDR2: SGHKS and YYEKEE (reference sequence). The CDR3 has 14 residues. Trimming left V 0 bases short and J 5 bases short, with 11 bases between. CDR3 nucleotides: TGTGCCAGCAGCTTGGGGCCCAGACAAACTGAAGCTTTCTTT. Translation gives CASSLGPRQTEAFF.

CDR3 amino acids: CASSLEQGVFYEQYF. The DNA of the CDR3 is TGTGCCAGCAGCTTAGAACAGGGGGTATTTTACGAGCAGTACTTC. The chain recombines TRBV7-6 with TRBJ2-7; 8 nucleotides line up with TRBD1. The V and J ends lost 1 base and 4 bases, in that order; junction bases with no gene match: 6. Germline V lookup: CDR1 SGHVS, CDR2 FNYEAQ. The CDR3 contains 15 residues.

The rearrangement joins TRBV5-1 to TRBJ2-7; D perhaps matches TRBD1 (6 bases). The CDR3 has 15 residues. Trimming removed 4 bases from V and 4 bases from J, with 18 bases in between. CDR1 is SGHRS, CDR2 YFSETQ, per germline. The CDR3 region is CASSQIDRLDYEQYF. DNA of the CDR3: TGCGCCAGCAGCCAGATAGACAGGTTGGATTACGAGCAGTACTTC. Complete variable domain (other parts from reference TRBV5-1 and TRBJ2-7): KAGVTQTPRYLIKTRGQQVTLSCSPISGHRSVSWYQQTPGQGLQFLFEYFSETQRNKGNFPGRFSGRQFSNSRSEMNVSTLELGDSALYLCASSQIDRLDYEQYFGPGTRLTVT.

The chain is built from TRBV29-1 and TRBJ2-3; the match to TRBD2 covers 8 bases. With 5 bases clipped from V and 6 bases from J, the junction kept 13 bases outside the gene matches. The CDR3 length is 15 residues. CDR1 is SQVTM, CDR2 ANQGSEA, per germline. The CDR3 bases are TGCAGCGTTCGACCCCCGGGACTAGGCCGGGATACGCAGTATTTT. Translated: CSVRPPGLGRDTQYF.

The chain carries TRBV6-1 and TRBJ2-1; D is possibly TRBD2 (5 bases). The CDR3 has 15 residues. V shed 5 bases and J shed 0 bases, with 11 bases lying between them. Germline V lookup: CDR1 MNHNS, CDR2 SASEGT. This chain's CDR3 is CASSWEFSSYNEQFF. The CDR3 DNA follows: TGTGCCAGCAGTTGGGAGTTTAGCTCCTACAATGAGCAGTTCTTC.

The V gene is TRBV9, the J gene TRBJ2-1; the match to TRBD2 covers 10 bases. Germline CDR1 is SGDLS and CDR2 is YYNGEE. There are 16 residues in the CDR3. V dropped 3 bases and J dropped 6; count of bases not matched to a gene: 9. The CDR3 coding sequence is TGTGCCAGCAGCGAGAATGGTCTAGCGGGAGCCAATGAGCAGTTCTTC. Amino acid sequence: CASSENGLAGANEQFF.

J is TRBJ2-3 and V is TRBV9; 10 positions match TRBD2. The CDR3 has 15 amino acids. With V trimmed by 5 bases and J by 4 bases, 7 bases remained unmatched. Germline CDR1 reads SGDLS; CDR2 reads YYNGEE. Here the CDR3 reads CASSQSGRASDTQYF. CDR3 nucleotide sequence: TGTGCCAGCAGTCAGAGCGGGAGGGCCTCAGATACGCAGTATTTT.

The V call is TRBV19, the J call TRBJ1-6, with D hard to call. Trimming shortened V by 5 bases and J by 4 bases, and 9 bases separated the two germline ends. In germline, CDR1 is LNHDA, CDR2 SQIVND (reference sequence). The length of the CDR3 is 14 residues. This CDR3 reads CASSPPEYNSPLHF. The CDR3 DNA is TGTGCCAGTAGTCCCCCGGAGTATAATTCACCCCTCCACTTT.

This clone was detected only once. A read error is the likely source, as a far larger clone sits one nucleotide away. Within the sample, other DNA sequences also encode this same CDR3. V is TRBV6-1 and J is TRBJ2-2, with D perhaps assigned TRBD1 or TRBD2 (5 bases each). The CDR3 is 14 residues long. Germline CDR1 and CDR2: MNHNS and SASEGT. The CDR3 here is CASSTGTETGELFF. In nucleotides, the CDR3 is TGTGCTAGCAGTACCGGGACCGAAACCGGGGAGCTGTTTTTT.

This chain uses TRBV11-3 with TRBJ2-4, with TRBD1 matching 9 bases. This CDR3 contains 14 residues. Germline V gene lookup returns CDR1 SGHNT and CDR2 YENEEA. Trimming removed 5 bases from V and 5 bases from J; junction bases left unmatched: 4. This CDR3 is CASSHRTGENIQYF. Written as DNA, the CDR3 is TGTGCCAGCAGCCACCGGACAGGGGAAAACATTCAGTACTTC.

The V gene is TRBV19, the J gene TRBJ2-1; either TRBD1 or TRBD2 may fit D (5 bases each). This CDR3 spans 14 amino acids. Germline CDR1 and CDR2: LNHDA and SQIVND (reference sequence). Trimming cost V 3 bases and J 10 bases, with 16 bases left between them. Here the CDR3 reads CASSIRGRLVEQFF. CDR3 bases: TGTGCCAGTAGTATTAGGGGACGTCTGGTGGAGCAGTTCTTC. Drawing the rest from reference TRBV19 and TRBJ2-1, the complete variable domain is DGGITQSPKYLFRKEGQNVTLSCEQNLNHDAMYWYRQDPGQGLRLIYYSQIVNDFQKGDIAEGYSVSREKKESFPLTVTSAQKNPTAFYLCASSIRGRLVEQFFGPGTRLTVL.

The chain is built from TRBV7-3 and TRBJ2-1; D is unresolved. CDR3 length equals 17 residues. Trimming cost V 2 bases and J 3 bases, with 17 bases left between them. The germline V gene has CDR1 SGHTA and CDR2 FQGTGA. The CDR3 region is CASSLPPRAGGYNEQFF. CDR3 coding DNA: TGTGCCAGCAGCTTACCCCCCCGGGCAGGCGGCTACAATGAGCAGTTCTTC.

The genes are TRBV6-4 and TRBJ2-2; tentative D call: TRBD2 (6 bases). The CDR3 has 15 residues. The germline V gene encodes CDR1 MRHNA and CDR2 SNTAGT. Trimming shortened V by 3 bases and J by 5 bases, and 13 bases separated the two germline ends. This CDR3 reads CASSERSGGTGELFF. CDR3 nucleotide sequence: TGTGCCAGCAGTGAACGGTCCGGGGGAACCGGGGAGCTGTTTTTT.

The chain employs TRBV27 and TRBJ2-1; D perhaps matches TRBD2 (6 bases). Trimming stripped 4 bases from V and 4 bases from J, with 17 bases between. This CDR3 has 16 residues. CDR1 and CDR2 (germline): MNHEY, SMNVEV (reference sequence). Here the CDR3 DNA reads TGTGCCAGCAGTTCCGGACTACGGAAGAGTTACAATGAGCAGTTCTTC. Translated, it gives CASSSGLRKSYNEQFF.

The chain employs TRBV6-1 and TRBJ1-2; 7 nucleotides line up with TRBD1. The germline V gene encodes CDR1 MNHNS and CDR2 SASEGT. Trimming cost V 11 bases and J 7 bases; bases outside gene matches: 13. The length of the CDR3 is 13 residues. CDR3 sequence (DNA): TGTGCCGGCCAGACAGGGTGGAGCGGTGGCTACACCTTC. Translation gives CAGQTGWSGGYTF.

The chain carries TRBV11-3 and TRBJ2-3, with 8 positions matching TRBD2. Germline lookup yields CDR1 SGHNT and CDR2 YENEEA. V dropped 2 bases and J dropped 3; count of bases not matched to a gene: 13. CDR3 length: 18 residues. The CDR3 bases are TGTGCCAGCAGCTTATCCGGCGGAGTAGCGGGAATAACAGATACGCAGTATTTT. Protein product: CASSLSGGVAGITDTQYF.